The 29 T cell receptor beta chains listed next were all sequenced from one sample in a study of blood T cell repertoires in COVID-19. Repertoires were generated with immunoSEQ multiplex PCR, while TCRdb's copy carries only in-frame clones and drops some. The table lists about 210,000 clones, around 80% of them singletons. Sequenced material: peripheral blood. These receptors were obtained from an elderly woman with COVID-19, enrolled during active disease.

The chain carries TRBV28 and TRBJ2-5; D is possibly TRBD1 (5 bases). The V gene's germline CDR1 is MDHEN and CDR2 SYDVKM. This CDR3 is built from 14 residues. The V gene lost 3 bases and the J gene lost 2 bases, with 10 bases spanning the gap. CDR3 DNA: TGTGCCAGCAGTTTCTTCACAGGTCAAGAGACCCAGTACTTC. Amino acids: CASSFFTGQETQYF.

This clone was observed once. This chain joins TRBV18 and TRBJ1-1, with 7 bases lining up with TRBD1. CDR1 and CDR2 (germline): KGHSH, LQKENI. V gave up 3 bases and J gave up 4 bases; unmatched junction bases: 8. The CDR3 is 15 amino acids. In DNA, the CDR3 is TGTGCCAGCTCACCCAGTCAGGGGGAAAGCACTGAAGCTTTCTTT. Translation gives CASSPSQGESTEAFF.

A remark on this clone: Relative to the germline gene, one junction end is altered; a read error may explain this. This chain connects TRBV12-3 or TRBV12-4 to TRBJ1-2; no firm D call. The CDR3 sequence is 13 residues long. The chain's CDR3 is CASSLSPNYGYAF. DNA for the CDR3: TGTGCCAGCAGTTTGAGCCCTAACTATGGCTACGCCTTC.

The chain combines TRBV7-9 with TRBJ1-2; a possible D gene is TRBD1 (5 bases). Germline CDR1 and CDR2: SEHNR and FQNEAQ (reference sequence). The CDR3 consists of 15 residues. The germline V and J ends were trimmed by 5 bases and 1 base, with 14 bases remaining between them. The CDR3 DNA sequence: TGTGCCAGCAGCCCGGGACTAACCCTTAACTATGGCTACACCTTC. This gives the protein CASSPGLTLNYGYTF. Filled out from reference TRBV7-9 and TRBJ1-2, the complete variable domain reads DTGVSQNPRHKITKRGQNVTFRCDPISEHNRLYWYRQTLGQGPEFLTYFQNEAQLEKSRLLSDRFSAERPKGSFSTLEIQRTEQGDSAMYLCASSPGLTLNYGYTFGSGTRLTVV.

The V call is TRBV7-3, the J call TRBJ2-2, with a tentative D call TRBD1 (5 bases). This CDR3 has 14 residues. The ends were cut back, 5 bases at V and 3 bases at J, with 10 bases in the middle. Germline V gene sequence: CDR1 SGHTA, CDR2 FQGTGA. CDR3 protein: CASSLGLDTGELFF. DNA of the CDR3: TGTGCCAGCAGCCTGGGGCTTGACACCGGGGAGCTGTTTTTT.

This clone was recorded a few times. The chain has TRBV19 and TRBJ1-2; the D gene is possibly TRBD1 (5 bases). Trimming took off 5 bases at V and 5 bases at J, with 9 bases between the two ends. Germline V gene lookup returns CDR1 LNHDA and CDR2 SQIVND (reference sequence). This CDR3 region has 12 residues. CDR3 sequence reads: CASSAQGYGYTF. CDR3 coding DNA: TGTGCCAGTAGTGCTCAGGGATATGGCTACACCTTC.

The gene calls are TRBV5-6 and TRBJ2-7, with TRBD2 as a possible D gene (6 bases). Trimming removed 5 bases from V and 6 bases from J, with 18 bases in between. The germline gives CDR1 SGHDT, CDR2 YYEEEE. This CDR3 is built from 14 residues. CDR3 sequence reads: CASRSRRASGEQYF. CDR3 nucleotide sequence: TGTGCCAGCAGGTCCCGGAGGGCTTCGGGCGAGCAGTACTTC.

CDR3 DNA: TGTGCCAGCGTTCCGGGACTAGGAAAAGATACGCAGTATTTT. Its translation: CASVPGLGKDTQYF. This chain uses TRBV2 with TRBJ2-3; TRBD2 agrees at 8 bases. CDR3 length equals 14 residues. Trimming at V came to 8 bases and at J to 5 bases, leaving 9 bases not matched to a gene. CDR1 and CDR2 from the germline V gene are SNHLY and FYNNEI. The full variable domain, completed using reference TRBV2 and TRBJ2-3, is EPEVTQTPSHQVTQMGQEVILRCVPISNHLYFYWYRQILGQKVEFLVSFYNNEISEKSEIFDDQFSVERPDGSNFTLKIRSTKLEDSAMYFCASVPGLGKDTQYFGPGTRLTVL.

V usage is TRBV4-2 and J usage is TRBJ2-1; TRBD2 matches at 7 bases. The CDR3 has 15 residues. Germline V gene lookup returns CDR1 LGHNA and CDR2 YNFKEQ. V was pared by 5 bases and J by 2 bases, with 6 bases of the junction left unmatched. The DNA for the CDR3 is TGTGCCAGCAGCAAGGCCGGGGGGACCTACAATGAGCAGTTCTTC. Translated, it gives CASSKAGGTYNEQFF.

The chain's CDR3 is CASNRRGGAYGELFF. The CDR3 region has the DNA TGTGCCAGCAACCGTCGCGGGGGGGCCTACGGGGAGCTGTTTTTT. The gene calls are TRBV28 and TRBJ2-2; 9 positions match TRBD2. Trimming at V came to 7 bases and at J to 7 bases, leaving 10 bases not matched to a gene. The CDR3 spans 15 residues. Germline-derived CDR1 and CDR2 are MDHEN and SYDVKM. The full variable domain, in which reference TRBV28 and TRBJ2-2 provide the parts outside the CDR3, is DVKVTQSSRYLVKRTGEKVFLECVQDMDHENMFWYRQDPGLGLRLIYFSYDVKMKEKGDIPEGYSVSREKKERFSLILESASTNQTSMYLCASNRRGGAYGELFFGEGSRLTVL.

This rearrangement joins TRBV11-3 to TRBJ2-2; D is ambiguous. V lost 5 bases to trimming and J lost 4 bases, with 11 bases between them. In germline, CDR1 is SGHNT, CDR2 YENEEA. The CDR3 totals 14 residues. CDR3 sequence: CASSEAASTGELFF. CDR3 DNA sequence: TGTGCCAGCAGCGAGGCTGCGTCCACCGGGGAGCTGTTTTTT.

This chain links TRBV11-3 with TRBJ2-1; D possibly corresponds to TRBD2 (5 bases). Trimming removed 0 bases at V and 9 bases at J, with 9 bases between. The CDR3 covers 13 residues. Germline V gene data show CDR1 as SGHNT and CDR2 as YENEEA. CDR3 nucleotide sequence: TGTGCCAGCAGCTTAGATTACCGGGGTGAGCAGTTCTTC. It is translated as CASSLDYRGEQFF.

For the CDR3, the DNA is TGTGCCAGCAGCGAAGGAGTCAGCGGGTGGCTCAATGAGCAGTTCTTC. Its protein product is CASSEGVSGWLNEQFF. The chain is built from TRBV7-9 and TRBJ2-1, with D perhaps matching TRBD2 (6 bases). The CDR3 totals 16 residues. CDR1 and CDR2 from the germline V gene are SEHNR and FQNEAQ (reference sequence). V gave up 5 bases and J gave up 6 bases, with 20 bases separating them.

The chain carries TRBV6-6 and TRBJ1-5, with D maybe TRBD1 (6 bases). Trimming took off 2 bases at V and 6 bases at J, with 17 bases between the two ends. Germline-derived CDR1 and CDR2 are MNHNY and SVGAGI (reference sequence). CDR3 size: 16 residues. CDR3 nucleotide sequence: TGTGCCAGCAGTTACGGACTTAGACAGGAGAGTCAGCCCCAGCATTTT. It is translated as CASSYGLRQESQPQHF.

The chain combines TRBV7-9 with TRBJ2-3; maybe TRBD2 (5 bases). From germline, CDR1 is SEHNR and CDR2 FQNEAQ (reference sequence). CDR3 length equals 16 residues. Trimming took off 1 base at V and 5 bases at J, with 16 bases between the two ends. In DNA form, the CDR3 reads TGTGCCAGCAGCTTAGAGGGCAGTTTACTAGGAGATACGCAGTATTTT. Translation: CASSLEGSLLGDTQYF.

The chain uses TRBV30 and TRBJ1-1, with 8 bases matching TRBD1. CDR1 and CDR2 (germline): GTSNPN, SVGIG (reference sequence). V shed 2 bases, J shed 7 bases, and the junction held 21 bases outside the gene matches. This CDR3 is built from 18 residues. The CDR3 sequence is CAWSFSGRGRRLSGEAFF. CDR3 sequence (DNA): TGTGCCTGGAGTTTTAGCGGCAGGGGGCGGCGGCTAAGCGGTGAAGCTTTCTTT.

This clone was seen a handful of times. The rearrangement uses TRBV11-2 and TRBJ2-7, with 7 bases identical to TRBD1. The germline gives CDR1 SGHAT, CDR2 FQNNGV. The CDR3 sequence is 14 residues long. The ends lost 5 bases at V and 3 bases at J; junction bases unmatched: 7. For the CDR3, the DNA is TGTGCCAGCAGCCTATTCCGGGACAGCTACGAGCAGTACGTC. As protein: CASSLFRDSYEQYV.

The chain employs TRBV6-5 and TRBJ1-1; unclear D gene. Trimming shortened V by 6 bases and J by 11 bases, and 13 bases separated the two germline ends. Germline V gives CDR1 MNHEY, CDR2 SVGAGI. The CDR3 loop spans 11 amino acids. The CDR3 is CASSATRDAFF. For the CDR3, the DNA is TGTGCCAGCAGCGCCACCCGGGATGCTTTCTTT.

J is TRBJ2-5 and V is TRBV11-2, with 12 bases that match TRBD1. The V and J ends lost 6 bases and 1 base, in that order; junction bases with no gene match: 3. CDR1 and CDR2 (germline): SGHAT, FQNNGV. This CDR3 spans 15 amino acids. The chain's CDR3 is CASRPGQGAQETQYF. The DNA of the CDR3 is TGTGCCAGCAGACCGGGACAGGGGGCCCAAGAGACCCAGTACTTC. Full variable domain (missing parts from reference TRBV11-2 and TRBJ2-5): EAGVAQSPRYKIIEKRQSVAFWCNPISGHATLYWYQQILGQGPKLLIQFQNNGVVDDSQLPKDRFSAERLKGVDSTLKIQPAKLEDSAVYLCASRPGQGAQETQYFGPGTRLLVL.

The rearrangement uses TRBV6-6 and TRBJ1-3, with D possibly being TRBD1 (6 bases). Trimming took off 5 bases at V and 4 bases at J, with 12 bases between the two ends. CDR1 and CDR2 from the germline V gene are MNHNY and SVGAGI (reference sequence). The CDR3 consists of 14 residues. The CDR3 DNA sequence: TGTGCCAGCAGTACAGGAGACAGGGGAAACACCATATATTTT. Protein product: CASSTGDRGNTIYF.

This chain connects TRBV2 to TRBJ2-7; 9 nucleotides agree with TRBD2. After removal of 2 bases from V and 3 bases from J, the junction contained 5 bases not matched to a gene. CDR3 length: 15 residues. Germline CDR1 and CDR2: SNHLY and FYNNEI. The CDR3 protein is CASSESGGKDYEQYV. The CDR3 DNA reads as TGTGCCAGCAGTGAAAGCGGGGGGAAGGACTACGAGCAGTACGTC.

The chain combines TRBV7-2 with TRBJ1-1; D not certain. Trimming took 0 bases from V and 2 from J, leaving 10 bases between them. The CDR3 sequence is 15 residues long. Germline V gene data show CDR1 as SGHTA and CDR2 as FQGNSA. CDR3 in DNA: TGTGCCAGCAGCTTAGCCCGGGGTGGAAACACTGAAGCTTTCTTT. Amino acids: CASSLARGGNTEAFF.

The chain couples TRBV3-1 (or the pseudogene TRBV3-2) to TRBJ2-2, with D maybe TRBD1 (5 bases). V lost 4 bases, J lost 8 bases, and 17 bases lay in between. CDR3 length: 15 amino acids. Germline CDR1 LGHDT, CDR2 YNNKEL (reference sequence). The DNA of the CDR3 is TGTGCCAGCAGCCGCACAGGACCCTCAGGGGGGGAGCTGTTTTTT. This sequence encodes CASSRTGPSGGELFF.

The V and J genes are TRBV5-5 and TRBJ1-1; 8 nucleotides align to TRBD1. The CDR3 totals 17 residues. Germline CDR1 SGHKS, CDR2 YYEKEE (reference sequence). With V trimmed by 4 bases and J by 4 bases, 15 bases remained unmatched. The CDR3 loop reads CASSLPRTGTMSTEAFF. The DNA of the CDR3 is TGTGCCAGCAGCCTCCCCCGGACAGGGACAATGAGCACTGAAGCTTTCTTT.

The CDR3 nucleotides are TGTGCCAGCAGCTCGGGGATCTCTGGAAACACCATATATTTT. Encoded protein: CASSSGISGNTIYF. The chain joins TRBV5-8 to TRBJ1-3; no firm D call. This CDR3 has 14 residues. Trimming left V 3 bases short and J 0 bases short, with 7 bases between. Per the germline V gene, CDR1 is SGHTS and CDR2 is YDEGEE. Combining the CDR3 with reference TRBV5-8 and TRBJ1-3 gives the whole variable domain EAGVTQSPTHLIKTRGQQATLRCSPISGHTSVYWYQQALGLGLQFLLWYDEGEERNRGNFPPRFSGRQFPNYSSELNVNALELEDSALYLCASSSGISGNTIYFGEGSWLTVV.

The chain links TRBV5-1 to TRBJ1-1, with D unclear. The V gene lost 5 bases and the J gene lost 0 bases, with 14 bases spanning the gap. Germline V gene sequence: CDR1 SGHRS, CDR2 YFSETQ. The CDR3 runs 15 residues. For the CDR3, the DNA is TGCGCCAGCAGTAGTAACAGCGGAATGAACACTGAAGCTTTCTTT. Translation: CASSSNSGMNTEAFF.

This chain uses TRBV19 with TRBJ2-1, with TRBD2 as a possible D gene (5 bases). CDR1 is LNHDA, CDR2 SQIVND, per germline (reference sequence). This CDR3 comprises 14 residues. V lost 6 bases to trimming and J lost 8 bases, with 17 bases between them. The CDR3 DNA reads as TGTGCCAGTAGGACGGGAAAAGTAGGCGATGAGCAGTTCTTC. Translated, it gives CASRTGKVGDEQFF.

The rearrangement links TRBV28 to TRBJ1-2; TRBD1 might be the D (5 bases). The CDR3 consists of 13 residues. Germline V gives CDR1 MDHEN, CDR2 SYDVKM. V gave up 4 bases and J gave up 3 bases, with 9 bases separating them. The CDR3 loop reads CASSSGTYYGYTF. DNA for the CDR3: TGTGCCAGCAGTTCCGGGACTTACTATGGCTACACCTTC.

The chain recombines TRBV6-1 with TRBJ2-1, with 9 positions matching TRBD2. There are 17 residues in the CDR3. V lost 3 bases and J lost 7; bases outside the gene matches: 13. Germline-derived CDR1 and CDR2 are MNHNS and SASEGT. DNA for the CDR3: TGTGCCAGCAGTGAGCAATTATTAGCGGGGGCCAATAATGAGCAGTTCTTC. Its translation is CASSEQLLAGANNEQFF.